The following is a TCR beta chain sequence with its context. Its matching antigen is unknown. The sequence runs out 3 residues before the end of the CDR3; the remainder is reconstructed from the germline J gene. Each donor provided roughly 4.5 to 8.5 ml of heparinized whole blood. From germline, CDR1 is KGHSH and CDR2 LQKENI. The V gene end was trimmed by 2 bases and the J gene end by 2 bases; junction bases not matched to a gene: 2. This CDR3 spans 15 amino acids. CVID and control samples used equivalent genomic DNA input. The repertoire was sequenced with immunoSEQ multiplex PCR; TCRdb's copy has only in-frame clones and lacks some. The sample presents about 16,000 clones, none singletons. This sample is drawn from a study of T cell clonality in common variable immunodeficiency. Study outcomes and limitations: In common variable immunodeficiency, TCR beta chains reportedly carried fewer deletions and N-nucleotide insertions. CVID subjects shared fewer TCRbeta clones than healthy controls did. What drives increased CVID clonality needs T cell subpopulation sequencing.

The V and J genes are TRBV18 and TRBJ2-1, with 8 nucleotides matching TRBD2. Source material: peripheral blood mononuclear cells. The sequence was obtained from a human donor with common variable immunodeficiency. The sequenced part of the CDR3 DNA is TGTGCCAGCTCACCAAGCGGGGGCCCCTACAATGAG. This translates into CASSPSGGPYNE. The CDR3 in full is CASSPSGGPYNEQFF.